Following are 9 T cell receptor beta chains from one sample sequenced in a study of blood T cell repertoires in COVID-19. Libraries were prepared by immunoSEQ multiplex PCR; TCRdb keeps only in-frame clonotypes and omits some of them. Among about 120,000 clones listed, about 83% were seen once. The specimen sequenced was peripheral blood. These receptors all stem from a man in his sixties with acute or convalescent COVID-19.

The chain recombines TRBV6-5 with TRBJ1-1; D gene uncertain. The germline V gene has CDR1 MNHEY and CDR2 SVGAGI. Trimming pared 5 bases from V and 3 bases from J, leaving 16 bases between. The CDR3 consists of 15 residues. CDR3 in amino acids: CASSRTSPPYTEAFF. CDR3 bases: TGTGCCAGCAGTCGAACTTCGCCTCCCTACACTGAAGCTTTCTTT.

The chain's CDR3 is CASSKGLAANTGELFF. The CDR3 nucleotides read TGTGCCAGCAGTAAGGGACTAGCGGCGAACACCGGGGAGCTGTTTTTT. The chain links TRBV3-1 (or the pseudogene TRBV3-2) to TRBJ2-2; 11 bases map to TRBD2. Germline CDR1 LGHDT, CDR2 YNNKEL (reference sequence). Germline trimming cut 6 bases from V and 0 bases from J; bases unmatched to any gene: 3. The CDR3 extends over 16 amino acids.

This clone was found a few times. This rearrangement joins TRBV4-3 to TRBJ2-7; a possible D gene is TRBD1 (6 bases). Germline lookup yields CDR1 LGHNA and CDR2 YSLEER. The CDR3 loop spans 15 amino acids. The ends were cut back, 2 bases at V and 0 bases at J, with 11 bases in the middle. DNA of the CDR3: TGCGCCAGCAGCCAATGGACAGCGAGCTCCTACGAGCAGTACTTC. Its protein is CASSQWTASSYEQYF.

The chain employs TRBV6-2 or TRBV6-3 and TRBJ1-2; 7 bases match TRBD1. Germline values: CDR1 MNHEY, CDR2 SVGEGT. This CDR3 region has 14 residues. The ends lost 2 bases at V and 2 bases at J; junction bases unmatched: 2. CDR3 loop: CASSYDRENYGYTF. The CDR3 nucleotides are TGTGCCAGCAGTTACGACAGGGAGAACTATGGCTACACCTTC.

CDR3 DNA sequence: TGTGCCAGCAGTGAGCAGACACGACCGCAGTTCTTC. This gives the protein CASSEQTRPQFF. This rearrangement joins TRBV27 to TRBJ2-1; D not certain. The V gene lost 5 bases and the J gene lost 12 bases, with 14 bases spanning the gap. CDR1 MNHEY and CDR2 SMNVEV come from the germline V gene (reference sequence). This CDR3 is built from 12 residues.

V gene TRBV3-1 (or the pseudogene TRBV3-2) combines with J gene TRBJ2-3; TRBD2 agrees at 10 bases. Losses at the gene ends were 9 bases for V and 6 bases for J; bases not matched to a gene: 15. Germline CDR1 LGHDT, CDR2 YNNKEL (reference sequence). The CDR3 spans 16 residues. The CDR3 region is CARCLGLAAPIDTQYF. The CDR3, as DNA: TGTGCCAGGTGTTTAGGACTAGCGGCCCCTATTGATACGCAGTATTTT.

V gene TRBV9 combines with J gene TRBJ2-2; D might be TRBD1 (6 bases). The V and J ends lost 0 bases and 3 bases respectively, with 9 bases between them. The CDR3 runs to 15 residues. CDR1 is SGDLS, CDR2 YYNGEE, per germline. In DNA form, the CDR3 reads TGTGCCAGCAGCGTAGAACAGGGAGACACCGGGGAGCTGTTTTTT. Translated, it gives CASSVEQGDTGELFF.

V gene TRBV7-9 combines with J gene TRBJ1-1, with D perhaps TRBD1 (6 bases). The CDR3 loop spans 15 amino acids. Per the germline V gene, CDR1 is SEHNR and CDR2 is FQNEAQ (reference sequence). Trimming removed 5 bases at V and 1 base at J, with 14 bases between. CDR3 in amino acids: CASSRVAGENTEAFF. CDR3 DNA: TGTGCCAGCAGCCGAGTGGCAGGGGAGAACACTGAAGCTTTCTTT.

The V call is TRBV5-6, the J call TRBJ2-7; 14 positions agree with TRBD2. The V segment lost 7 bases and the J segment 5 bases; nucleotides outside the gene matches: 11. There are 16 residues in the CDR3. Germline loops: CDR1 SGHDT, CDR2 YYEEEE. This chain's CDR3 is CASGQWGLAGAHEQYF. The CDR3 DNA reads as TGTGCCAGCGGCCAATGGGGACTAGCGGGAGCCCACGAGCAGTACTTC.